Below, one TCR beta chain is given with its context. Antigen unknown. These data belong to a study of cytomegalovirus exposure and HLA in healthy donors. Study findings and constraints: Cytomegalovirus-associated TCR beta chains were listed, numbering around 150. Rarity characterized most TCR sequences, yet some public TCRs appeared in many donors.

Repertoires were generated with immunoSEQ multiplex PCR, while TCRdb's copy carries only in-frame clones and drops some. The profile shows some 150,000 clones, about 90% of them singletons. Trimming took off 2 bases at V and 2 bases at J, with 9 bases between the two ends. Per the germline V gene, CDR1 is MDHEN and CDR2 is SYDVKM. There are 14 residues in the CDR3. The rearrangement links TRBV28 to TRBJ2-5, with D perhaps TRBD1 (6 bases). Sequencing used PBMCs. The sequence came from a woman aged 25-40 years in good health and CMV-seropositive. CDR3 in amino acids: CASSLLGAQETQYF. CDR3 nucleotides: TGTGCCAGCAGTTTACTGGGGGCTCAAGAGACCCAGTACTTC.